These 5 T cell receptor beta chains share one sample of origin, sequenced in a study of identical twins. Each CDR3 protein gets one entry after TCRdb re-called the 5' RACE reads with MiXCR. This table has more than 400,000 distinct CDR3 sequences, around 15% appearing once. The sample was also reused in another study, on yellow fever vaccine responses in identical twins.

The specimen sequenced was CD4+ T cells sorted from blood. The receptors come from a woman between 18 and 30 years old in good health.

The J gene is TRBJ2-4, the V gene TRBV3-1; 7 nucleotides line up with TRBD1. J lost 8 bases, V lost 4 bases, and 11 bases had no gene match. The CDR3 has 15 residues. The germline V gene encodes CDR1 LGHDT and CDR2 YNNKEL (reference sequence). The CDR3 DNA follows: TGTGCCAGCAGCCGATCCGCTAGCCAGGGGGACATTCAGTACTTC. Translated, it gives CASSRSASQGDIQYF.

There are many counts of this clonotype. V is TRBV12-3 or TRBV12-4 and J is TRBJ1-1; D is undetermined. The CDR3 sequence is 14 residues long. V lost 6 bases to trimming and J lost 1 base, with 12 bases between them. CDR3 loop: CASRGLGGNTEAFF. The CDR3 DNA is TGTGCCAGCAGAGGTTTGGGAGGGAACACTGAAGCTTTCTTT.

The rearrangement links TRBV4-1 to TRBJ2-1; 10 positions match TRBD2. Germline V gene sequence: CDR1 MGHRA, CDR2 YSYEKL. CDR3 length equals 18 residues. V dropped 3 bases and J dropped 4; count of bases not matched to a gene: 12. The CDR3 region is CASSHPPGLAEKYNEQFF. The DNA of the CDR3 is TGCGCCAGCAGCCACCCCCCCGGACTAGCGGAGAAGTACAATGAGCAGTTCTTC.

This clonotype was seen more than once but under ten times. The chain combines TRBV7-8 with TRBJ2-3, with 7 bases lining up with TRBD1. The CDR3 runs 16 residues. Germline-derived CDR1 and CDR2 are SGHVS and FQNEAQ. V gave up 4 bases and J gave up 2 bases; unmatched junction bases: 9. Written as DNA, the CDR3 is TGTGCCAGCAGCTCCGGACAGGCCCTTATCACAGATACGCAGTATTTT. Translation gives CASSSGQALITDTQYF.

The rearrangement uses TRBV7-2 and TRBJ1-5; D might be TRBD1 (6 bases). CDR3 size: 16 residues. Germline CDR1 reads SGHTA; CDR2 reads FQGNSA. Between the trimmed V and J ends, which lost 5 bases and 3 bases, there was a span of 17 bases. The CDR3 coding sequence is TGTGCCAGCAGCACTTTAGGAGGGACATTCAATCAGCCCCAGCATTTT. It specifies CASSTLGGTFNQPQHF.